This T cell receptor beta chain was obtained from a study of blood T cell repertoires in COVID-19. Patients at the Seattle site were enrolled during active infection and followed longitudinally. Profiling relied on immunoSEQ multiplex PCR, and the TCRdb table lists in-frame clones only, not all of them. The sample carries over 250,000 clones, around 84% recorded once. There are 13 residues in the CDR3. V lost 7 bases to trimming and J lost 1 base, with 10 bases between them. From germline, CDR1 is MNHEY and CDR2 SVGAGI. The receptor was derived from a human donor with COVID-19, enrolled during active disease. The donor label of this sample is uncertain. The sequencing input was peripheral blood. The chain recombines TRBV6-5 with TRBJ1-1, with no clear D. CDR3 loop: CASNEGSNTEAFF. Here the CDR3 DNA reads TGTGCCAGCAACGAGGGATCGAACACTGAAGCTTTCTTT.